The 14 T cell receptor beta chains below all came from one sample that was sequenced in a study of blood T cell repertoires in COVID-19. Sequenced by immunoSEQ multiplex PCR; TCRdb stores in-frame clones only, minus some. Of approximately 70,000 clones listed, approximately 90% are singletons. Sequencing was done on a sample of peripheral blood. All receptors come from a human donor in a cohort sampled during active COVID-19.

This clone was seen a few times. The V and J genes are TRBV6-5 and TRBJ1-5; 8 bases are a match to TRBD1. Germline CDR1 and CDR2: MNHEY and SVGAGI. V was clipped by 6 bases and J by 5 bases; unmatched bases: 9. This CDR3 region has 15 residues. CDR3 sequence reads: CASRLKRQGYQPQHF. The CDR3 DNA reads as TGTGCCAGCAGACTCAAAAGACAGGGGTATCAGCCCCAGCATTTT.

The rearrangement links TRBV12-3 or TRBV12-4 to TRBJ1-5; D is unclear. The CDR3 is made up of 12 amino acids. Trimming pared 2 bases from V and 9 bases from J, leaving 8 bases between. CDR3 residues: CASSLSGSPQHF. The CDR3 region has the DNA TGTGCCAGCAGTTTAAGCGGTTCGCCCCAGCATTTT.

The genes are TRBV5-1 and TRBJ2-7, with 9 bases lining up with TRBD1. The CDR3 loop spans 16 amino acids. Per germline, CDR1 SGHRS and CDR2 YFSETQ. Trimming removed 0 bases from V and 3 bases from J; junction bases left unmatched: 7. The CDR3 nucleotides read TGCGCCAGCAGCTTGGGTACGGTGACAGGGGGCTACGAGCAGTACTTC. Protein sequence: CASSLGTVTGGYEQYF.

The sample holds one count of this clone. The chain is built from TRBV6-2 or TRBV6-3 and TRBJ2-7; possibly TRBD1 for D (5 bases). The CDR3 extends over 14 amino acids. CDR1 and CDR2 from the germline V gene are MNHEY and SVGEGT. Between the trimmed V and J ends, which lost 6 bases and 2 bases, there was a span of 14 bases. The DNA for the CDR3 is TGTGCCAGCAGCCAGACCGTGGGGCCCTACGAGCAGTACTTC. Translating it yields CASSQTVGPYEQYF.

This chain joins TRBV3-1 (or the pseudogene TRBV3-2) and TRBJ2-3, with D possibly matching TRBD1 (6 bases). Germline CDR1 is LGHDT and CDR2 is YNNKEL (reference sequence). The CDR3 totals 15 residues. V was cut by 3 bases and J by 1 base, with 11 bases left in between. CDR3 sequence (DNA): TGTGCCAGCAGCCATGGGGGCCGCCGCACAGATACGCAGTATTTT. Protein: CASSHGGRRTDTQYF.

This clone was counted between two and nine times. V gene TRBV6-2 or TRBV6-3 combines with J gene TRBJ1-5; D is unclear. CDR1 is MNHEY and CDR2 is SVGEGT in the germline V gene. The CDR3 totals 14 residues. V was shortened by 0 bases and J by 6 bases, with 9 bases between the two germline ends. The CDR3 spells CASSYSGEFQPQHF. DNA for the CDR3: TGTGCCAGCAGTTACTCTGGGGAGTTTCAGCCCCAGCATTTT.

The sample holds one count of this clone. The rearrangement uses TRBV18 and TRBJ1-2, with no clear D. CDR3 size: 13 residues. Trimming took off 1 base at V and 8 bases at J, with 11 bases between the two ends. The germline V gene has CDR1 KGHSH and CDR2 LQKENI. The CDR3 sequence: CASSPRAGRGYTF. CDR3 nucleotides: TGTGCCAGCTCACCACGGGCCGGGAGGGGCTACACCTTC.

The gene calls are TRBV5-1 and TRBJ2-5; 7 bases are a match to TRBD2. The germline CDR1 and CDR2 sequences are SGHRS and YFSETQ. The CDR3 contains 16 residues. Trimming at V came to 0 bases and at J to 2 bases, leaving 7 bases not matched to a gene. The CDR3 loop reads CASSLGRAGLQETQYF. CDR3 DNA: TGCGCCAGCAGCTTGGGGCGAGCGGGGCTACAAGAGACCCAGTACTTC.

The chain uses TRBV10-3 and TRBJ2-1, with 11 positions matching TRBD2. This CDR3 is 17 amino acids long. V was pared by 3 bases and J by 2 bases, with 6 bases of the junction left unmatched. The germline V gene encodes CDR1 ENHRY and CDR2 SYGVKD. The CDR3 nucleotides are TGTGCCATCAGTGATGGTAGCGGGAGGGCCCCCTACAATGAGCAGTTCTTC. It specifies CAISDGSGRAPYNEQFF.

The chain has TRBV11-2 and TRBJ1-3; D is unclear. Looked up from germline, CDR1 is SGHAT and CDR2 is FQNNGV. The CDR3 extends over 15 amino acids. Trimming cost V 5 bases and J 0 bases, with 11 bases left between them. In nucleotides, the CDR3 is TGTGCCAGCAGCCAACACATAACCTCTGGAAACACCATATATTTT. This gives the protein CASSQHITSGNTIYF.

Only a few counts were recorded for this clone. J is TRBJ1-5 and V is TRBV28; maybe TRBD1 (6 bases). The V gene's germline CDR1 is MDHEN and CDR2 SYDVKM. This CDR3 contains 13 residues. CDR3 bases: TGTGCTTGGGGGGGCTATAGCAATCAGCCCCAGCATTTT. Encoded protein: CAWGGYSNQPQHF.

This chain links TRBV6-5 with TRBJ2-1; D call uncertain. CDR3 length: 13 residues. CDR1 and CDR2 from the germline V gene are MNHEY and SVGAGI. Trimming shortened V by 8 bases and J by 10 bases, and 18 bases separated the two germline ends. The CDR3 reads CASGMALGREQFF. DNA for the CDR3: TGTGCCAGCGGTATGGCCCTAGGTCGCGAGCAGTTCTTC.

This clone was recorded once. The chain recombines TRBV4-3 with TRBJ1-6; 10 bases line up with TRBD1. The junction had 7 bases not matched to a gene; V was cut back by 4 bases and J by 10 bases. CDR1 and CDR2 from the germline V gene are LGHNA and YSLEER. The CDR3 loop spans 15 amino acids. The CDR3 is CASSPQTGGKSPLHF. The CDR3 DNA reads TGCGCCAGCAGCCCCCAGACAGGGGGCAAGTCACCCCTCCACTTT.

The V and J genes are TRBV3-1 (or the pseudogene TRBV3-2) and TRBJ2-7; D gene uncertain. The V gene lost 3 bases and the J gene lost 3 bases, with 6 bases spanning the gap. CDR1 and CDR2 from the germline V gene are LGHDT and YNNKEL (reference sequence). CDR3 length: 12 residues. Here the CDR3 DNA reads TGTGCCAGCAGCCAGAGGAACTACGAGCAGTACTTC. This codes for CASSQRNYEQYF.